One and the same sample provided the 29 T cell receptor beta chains below, sequenced in a study of blood T cell repertoires in COVID-19. The repertoire was sequenced with immunoSEQ multiplex PCR; TCRdb's copy has only in-frame clones and lacks some. The table records some 350,000 clones, over 75% of them present only once. The sequenced sample was PBMCs or T cells enriched from blood (not recorded which). The origin of the receptors is a man aged 30-40 years who had recovered from COVID-19.

The chain uses TRBV5-1 and TRBJ2-7, with 7 positions matching TRBD2. This CDR3 has 14 residues. Germline values: CDR1 SGHRS, CDR2 YFSETQ. J lost 7 bases, V lost 1 base, and 8 bases had no gene match. This chain's CDR3 is CASSLRAGRVEQYF. CDR3 nucleotides: TGCGCCAGCAGCTTGAGGGCAGGGAGGGTAGAGCAGTACTTC.

J is TRBJ1-3 and V is TRBV5-4, with 8 bases aligning to TRBD1. From germline, CDR1 is SGHNT and CDR2 YYREEE (reference sequence). With V trimmed by 2 bases and J by 2 bases, 3 bases remained unmatched. This CDR3 comprises 15 residues. CDR3 nucleotide sequence: TGTGCCAGCAGCTTTGCAGGGGGCCCTGGAAACACCATATATTTT. Encoded protein: CASSFAGGPGNTIYF.

V gene TRBV5-1 combines with J gene TRBJ2-3, with D perhaps TRBD1 (6 bases). The CDR3 contains 15 residues. V was pared by 5 bases and J by 5 bases, with 18 bases between. CDR1 is SGHRS, CDR2 YFSETQ, per germline. The CDR3 protein is CASRSDRFSGDTQYF. The CDR3, as DNA: TGCGCCAGCAGGAGTGACAGGTTTTCTGGAGATACGCAGTATTTT.

The chain recombines TRBV4-2 with TRBJ2-5; 7 nucleotides match TRBD2. The V gene end was trimmed by 0 bases and the J gene end by 5 bases; junction bases not matched to a gene: 9. Germline CDR1 LGHNA, CDR2 YNFKEQ. The CDR3 extends over 16 amino acids. The CDR3 DNA reads as TGTGCCAGCAGCCAAGAAGAGAGCGGGGTACGGGAGACCCAGTACTTC. This codes for CASSQEESGVRETQYF.

For this clone: One junction end disagrees with the germline gene, perhaps due to a read error. The chain couples TRBV11-2 to TRBJ1-1; a weak D match, TRBD1 (5 bases). Germline CDR1 reads SGHAT; CDR2 reads FQNNGV. The CDR3 sequence is 14 residues long. CDR3 sequence: CASSLGAGNTEAFF. CDR3 coding DNA: TGTGCCAGCAGTTTAGGGGCGGGAAACACTGAAGCTTTCTTT.

The chain recombines TRBV9 with TRBJ1-3; D may be TRBD1 (5 bases). The CDR3 is 15 residues long. Trimming left V 1 base short and J 11 bases short, with 19 bases between. CDR1 and CDR2 from the germline V gene are SGDLS and YYNGEE. CDR3: CASSVRDSLAAPIYF. The CDR3 DNA reads as TGTGCCAGCAGCGTACGAGACAGCCTTGCGGCTCCCATATATTTT. Drawing the rest from reference TRBV9 and TRBJ1-3, the complete variable domain is DSGVTQTPKHLITATGQRVTLRCSPRSGDLSVYWYQQSLDQGLQFLIQYYNGEERAKGNILERFSAQQFPDLHSELNLSSLELGDSALYFCASSVRDSLAAPIYFGEGSWLTVV.

The chain joins TRBV19 to TRBJ2-1; 7 bases fit TRBD2. Trimming at V came to 8 bases and at J to 0 bases, leaving 4 bases not matched to a gene. The CDR3 sequence is 14 residues long. In germline, CDR1 is LNHDA, CDR2 SQIVND (reference sequence). CDR3 in DNA: TGTGCCAGTCGGCGGGGGAGCTCCTACAATGAGCAGTTCTTC. Its protein is CASRRGSSYNEQFF.

The chain uses TRBV7-9 and TRBJ2-2, with TRBD1 matching 8 bases. V was pared by 8 bases and J by 0 bases, with 5 bases of the junction left unmatched. The CDR3 is made up of 15 amino acids. CDR1 and CDR2 from the germline V gene are SEHNR and FQNEAQ (reference sequence). Here the CDR3 reads CASLRGQANTGELFF. As DNA, the CDR3 is TGTGCCAGCCTAAGGGGACAGGCGAACACCGGGGAGCTGTTTTTT.

The genes are TRBV12-3 or TRBV12-4 and TRBJ1-3; the D gene is possibly TRBD1 (6 bases). This CDR3 contains 13 residues. Trimming cost V 5 bases and J 6 bases, with 11 bases left between them. The DNA for the CDR3 is TGTGCCAGCAGTAGGGGGTTTACAAACACCATATATTTT. The encoded protein is CASSRGFTNTIYF.

The chain combines TRBV3-1 (or the pseudogene TRBV3-2) with TRBJ1-3; TRBD1 is a possible D gene (5 bases). Germline CDR1 LGHDT, CDR2 YNNKEL (reference sequence). The CDR3 length is 15 residues. V was clipped by 0 bases and J by 4 bases, with 10 bases between them. CDR3 in amino acids: CASSQDRVFGNTIYF. CDR3 DNA sequence: TGTGCCAGCAGCCAAGACAGGGTCTTCGGAAACACCATATATTTT.

The chain has TRBV7-8 and TRBJ2-3; TRBD1 matches at 11 bases. The CDR3 totals 16 residues. Germline V gives CDR1 SGHVS, CDR2 FQNEAQ. The J segment lost 5 bases and the V segment lost 5 bases, leaving 9 bases of the junction unmatched. In DNA form, the CDR3 reads TGTGCCAGCAGCCCAATGGACAGGGGGCGAGGAGATACGCAGTATTTT. Amino acids: CASSPMDRGRGDTQYF.

This clone was seen a single time. V gene TRBV6-5 combines with J gene TRBJ2-7, with D hard to call. Trimming removed 4 bases from V and 2 bases from J, with 12 bases in between. Germline V gene sequence: CDR1 MNHEY, CDR2 SVGAGI. The CDR3 length is 14 residues. The CDR3 reads CASSSWAVTYEQYF. CDR3 coding DNA: TGTGCCAGCAGTTCCTGGGCCGTAACCTACGAGCAGTACTTC.

This chain connects TRBV10-1 to TRBJ1-5; 9 nucleotides agree with TRBD1. In germline, CDR1 is WNHNN, CDR2 SYGVQD (reference sequence). The CDR3 sequence is 16 residues long. With V trimmed by 0 bases and J by 7 bases, 7 bases remained unmatched. The DNA for the CDR3 is TGCGCCAGCAGTGAGTCCACAGGGGGCCCGGGACAGCCCCAGCATTTT. Amino acids: CASSESTGGPGQPQHF.

This sequence joins TRBV9 and TRBJ1-4; 9 bases map to TRBD1. With V trimmed by 3 bases and J by 0 bases, 3 bases remained unmatched. CDR3 length: 16 residues. The germline gives CDR1 SGDLS, CDR2 YYNGEE. As DNA, the CDR3 is TGTGCCAGCAGCGCCCGGGACAGGGCAACTAATGAAAAACTGTTTTTT. The encoded protein is CASSARDRATNEKLFF.

V is TRBV28 and J is TRBJ1-3; D is perhaps TRBD1 (6 bases). The CDR3 totals 14 residues. V lost 7 bases, J lost 6 bases, and 16 bases lay in between. Germline V gives CDR1 MDHEN, CDR2 SYDVKM. The CDR3 loop is CASTLGARLNTIYF. CDR3 coding DNA: TGTGCCAGCACCTTGGGGGCTCGGCTAAACACCATATATTTT.

The chain links TRBV5-4 to TRBJ1-2; D is possibly TRBD1 (5 bases). CDR1 and CDR2 from the germline V gene are SGHNT and YYREEE (reference sequence). This CDR3 spans 12 amino acids. With 0 bases removed from V and 12 bases from J, the gap between germline ends came to 12 bases. This CDR3 reads CASSLVGREHTF. Here the CDR3 DNA reads TGTGCCAGCAGCTTGGTGGGGCGGGAACACACCTTC.

This clone was observed a few times. This chain connects TRBV19 to TRBJ1-5; the D gene is possibly TRBD1 (5 bases). CDR3 length equals 16 residues. The germline V and J ends were trimmed by 3 bases and 0 bases, with 12 bases remaining between them. Germline V CDR1 and CDR2: LNHDA, SQIVND (reference sequence). CDR3 coding DNA: TGTGCCAGTAGTATGAAGGCAGGGAATAGCAATCAGCCCCAGCATTTT. Residues: CASSMKAGNSNQPQHF.

This rearrangement joins TRBV6-5 to TRBJ2-2, with TRBD1 matching 11 bases. V shed 5 bases and J 8 bases; nucleotides not matched to a gene: 7. CDR1 and CDR2 from the germline V gene are MNHEY and SVGAGI. This CDR3 is 15 amino acids long. The CDR3 nucleotides are TGTGCCAGCAGTCTCCGGGACAGGGGGATAGGGGAGCTGTTTTTT. Amino acid sequence: CASSLRDRGIGELFF.

The chain has TRBV11-2 and TRBJ2-1, with 8 positions matching TRBD1. Germline assignment: CDR1 SGHAT and CDR2 FQNNGV. This CDR3 comprises 14 residues. V lost 10 bases, J lost 3 bases, and 8 bases stayed unmatched. In DNA form, the CDR3 reads TGTGCCATCAGGCAGGGGGCCGTCTACAATGAGCAGTTCTTC. Translated, it gives CAIRQGAVYNEQFF.

V is TRBV11-2 and J is TRBJ1-5; D gene ambiguous. Between the trimmed V and J ends, which lost 4 bases and 3 bases, there was a span of 10 bases. The CDR3 contains 14 residues. Per the germline V gene, CDR1 is SGHAT and CDR2 is FQNNGV. CDR3 residues: CASSSTATNQPQHF. The DNA for the CDR3 is TGTGCCAGCAGCTCAACAGCTACCAATCAGCCCCAGCATTTT.

The gene calls are TRBV2 and TRBJ2-1; TRBD2 aligns across 9 bases. The CDR3 extends over 15 amino acids. The germline CDR1 and CDR2 sequences are SNHLY and FYNNEI. Losses at the gene ends were 5 bases for V and 0 bases for J; bases not matched to a gene: 2. The CDR3 region is CASSSTSGSYNEQFF. Written as DNA, the CDR3 is TGTGCCAGCAGTTCGACTAGCGGCTCCTACAATGAGCAGTTCTTC.

V and J are TRBV19 and TRBJ1-5; weak D call: TRBD1 (5 bases). Trimming pared 3 bases from V and 1 base from J, leaving 22 bases between. Germline values: CDR1 LNHDA, CDR2 SQIVND (reference sequence). The CDR3 is 19 residues long. CDR3 DNA: TGTGCCAGTAGTATTACATCAGGGCAACTTAGCTTAAGCAATCAGCCCCAGCATTTT. This gives the protein CASSITSGQLSLSNQPQHF.

This chain connects TRBV28 to TRBJ1-6; D unclear. This CDR3 contains 15 residues. Trimming shortened V by 0 bases and J by 9 bases, and 12 bases separated the two germline ends. Germline CDR1 and CDR2: MDHEN and SYDVKM. The CDR3 is CASSLWSGTPSPLHF. DNA for the CDR3: TGTGCCAGCAGTTTATGGTCCGGTACGCCTTCACCCCTCCACTTT.

The rearrangement uses TRBV5-1 and TRBJ1-1; 11 bases align to TRBD1. In germline, CDR1 is SGHRS, CDR2 YFSETQ. J gave up 3 bases and V 4 bases, and 2 bases lay outside the gene matches. The CDR3 is made up of 14 amino acids. CDR3 DNA sequence: TGCGCCAGCAGCAAGGGACAGGGGGACACTGAAGCTTTCTTT. Its protein is CASSKGQGDTEAFF.

The J gene is TRBJ1-1, the V gene TRBV5-1; weak D call: TRBD1 (5 bases). The V and J ends lost 4 bases and 0 bases respectively, with 13 bases between them. This CDR3 spans 15 amino acids. Per germline, CDR1 SGHRS and CDR2 YFSETQ. CDR3 loop: CASSPRGGMNTEAFF. For the CDR3, the DNA is TGCGCCAGCAGCCCGCGGGGGGGAATGAACACTGAAGCTTTCTTT.

This sequence joins TRBV18 and TRBJ2-3; TRBD2 matches at 12 bases. The CDR3 has 17 amino acids. Germline V CDR1 and CDR2: KGHSH, LQKENI. The V and J ends lost 3 bases and 5 bases, in that order; junction bases with no gene match: 9. CDR3 sequence (DNA): TGTGCCAGCTCACCTCAAACTAGCGGGGGGTATGGAGATACGCAGTATTTT. It codes for CASSPQTSGGYGDTQYF.

This chain links TRBV6-4 with TRBJ2-3, with TRBD2 matching over 10 bases. Germline values: CDR1 MRHNA, CDR2 SNTAGT. This CDR3 has 17 amino acids. Trimming removed 0 bases from V and 2 bases from J; junction bases left unmatched: 5. CDR3: CASSDSPLAGLTDTQYF. CDR3 DNA sequence: TGTGCCAGCAGTGACTCTCCACTAGCGGGGCTCACAGATACGCAGTATTTT.

The genes are TRBV9 and TRBJ2-7; tentatively, D is TRBD2 (7 bases). The CDR3 length is 14 residues. V was trimmed by 2 bases and J by 3 bases, leaving 12 bases between them. CDR1 SGDLS and CDR2 YYNGEE come from the germline V gene. This CDR3 reads CASSVGGAGYEQYF. CDR3 DNA: TGTGCCAGCAGCGTTGGGGGGGCCGGCTACGAGCAGTACTTC.

The chain recombines TRBV28 with TRBJ1-5; no definite D call. The CDR3 consists of 15 residues. Germline V gene lookup returns CDR1 MDHEN and CDR2 SYDVKM. V lost 5 bases and J lost 2, with 13 bases in between. The CDR3 here is CASSEGQRGNQPQHF. The CDR3 nucleotides read TGTGCCAGCAGTGAGGGCCAAAGGGGCAATCAGCCCCAGCATTTT.